This T cell receptor beta chain was identified during a study of blood T cell repertoires in COVID-19. Study-level information: Both acute and convalescent COVID-19 samples were obtained from the United States, Italy and Spain.

Sequencing was performed with immunoSEQ multiplex PCR; in TCRdb, only in-frame clones are kept and a portion is missing. The sample gives approximately 290,000 clones, around nine tenths of which show up once; around 10% is in the top ten. CDR3 length: 13 amino acids. V shed 6 bases and J shed 3 bases, with 11 bases lying between them. The V gene's germline CDR1 is MDHEN and CDR2 SYDVKM. This sequence originates from a woman aged 25-40 years with COVID-19, enrolled during active disease. Sequencing input: peripheral blood. The chain couples TRBV28 to TRBJ1-2, with unresolved D. In DNA, the CDR3 is TGTGCCAGCAGGGTCCTCAGTCACTATGGCTACACCTTC. It is translated as CASRVLSHYGYTF.